This T cell receptor (beta chain) derives from a study of cytomegalovirus exposure and HLA in healthy donors. The CDR3 loop spans 15 amino acids. Germline lookup yields CDR1 LNHDA and CDR2 SQIVND (reference sequence). The ends were cut back, 6 bases at V and 0 bases at J, with 12 bases in the middle. The donors were part of the 120-subject validation cohort, which stood apart from the approximately 640-subject first cohort. The assay was immunoSEQ multiplex PCR, and TCRdb's table has in-frame clones only and misses some. This sample yields under 150,000 clones, of which 85% to 90% are seen a single time; around 10% belongs to the top ten.

This clonotype originated in a man between 18 and 35 years old in good health and CMV-seropositive. The chain recombines TRBV19 with TRBJ2-1; possibly TRBD1 for D (6 bases). Sequenced material: PBMCs. The CDR3 sequence: CASSLRGSSYNEQFF. As DNA, the CDR3 is TGTGCCAGTAGCCTGAGGGGGAGCTCCTACAATGAGCAGTTCTTC.